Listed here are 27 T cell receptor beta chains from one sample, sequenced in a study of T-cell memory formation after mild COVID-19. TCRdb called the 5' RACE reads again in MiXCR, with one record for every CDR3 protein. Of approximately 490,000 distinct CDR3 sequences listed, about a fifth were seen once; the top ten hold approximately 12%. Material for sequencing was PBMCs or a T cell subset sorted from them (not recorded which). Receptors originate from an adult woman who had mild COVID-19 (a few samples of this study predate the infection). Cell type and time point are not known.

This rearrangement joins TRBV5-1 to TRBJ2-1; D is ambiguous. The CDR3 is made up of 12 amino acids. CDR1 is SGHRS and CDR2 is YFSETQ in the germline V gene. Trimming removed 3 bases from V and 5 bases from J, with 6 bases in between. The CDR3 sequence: CASSYLNNEQFF. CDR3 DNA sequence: TGCGCCAGCAGCTACCTAAACAATGAGCAGTTCTTC. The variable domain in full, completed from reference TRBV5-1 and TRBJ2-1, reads KAGVTQTPRYLIKTRGQQVTLSCSPISGHRSVSWYQQTPGQGLQFLFEYFSETQRNKGNFPGRFSGRQFSNSRSEMNVSTLELGDSALYLCASSYLNNEQFFGPGTRLTVL.

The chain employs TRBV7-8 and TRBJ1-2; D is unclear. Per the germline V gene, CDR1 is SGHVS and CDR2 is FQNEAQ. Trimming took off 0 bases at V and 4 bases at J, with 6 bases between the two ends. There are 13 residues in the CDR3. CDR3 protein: CASSLAETYGYTF. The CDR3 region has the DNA TGTGCCAGCAGCTTAGCGGAGACCTATGGCTACACCTTC.

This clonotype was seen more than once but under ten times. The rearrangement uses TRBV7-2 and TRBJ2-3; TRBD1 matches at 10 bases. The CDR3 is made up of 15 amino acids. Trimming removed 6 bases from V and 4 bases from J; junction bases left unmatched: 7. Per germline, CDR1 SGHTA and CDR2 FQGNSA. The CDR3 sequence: CASRRQGASPDTQYF. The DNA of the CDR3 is TGTGCCAGCAGGCGACAGGGGGCGTCCCCAGATACGCAGTATTTT.

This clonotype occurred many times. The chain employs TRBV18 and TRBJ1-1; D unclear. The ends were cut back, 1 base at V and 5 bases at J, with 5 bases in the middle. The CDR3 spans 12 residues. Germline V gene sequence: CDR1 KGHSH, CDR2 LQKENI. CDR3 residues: CASSPRRTEAFF. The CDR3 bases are TGTGCCAGCTCACCACGAAGGACTGAAGCTTTCTTT.

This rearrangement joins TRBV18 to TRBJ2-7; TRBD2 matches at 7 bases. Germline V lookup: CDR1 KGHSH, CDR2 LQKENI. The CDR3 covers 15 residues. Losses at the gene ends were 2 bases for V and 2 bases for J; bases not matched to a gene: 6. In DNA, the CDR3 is TGTGCCAGCTCACCAAGGAGCGGGGATACCTACGAGCAGTACTTC. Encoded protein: CASSPRSGDTYEQYF. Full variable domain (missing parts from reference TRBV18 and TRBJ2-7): NAGVMQNPRHLVRRRGQEARLRCSPMKGHSHVYWYRQLPEEGLKFMVYLQKENIIDESGMPKERFSAEFPKEGPSILRIQQVVRGDSAAYFCASSPRSGDTYEQYFGPGTRLTVT.

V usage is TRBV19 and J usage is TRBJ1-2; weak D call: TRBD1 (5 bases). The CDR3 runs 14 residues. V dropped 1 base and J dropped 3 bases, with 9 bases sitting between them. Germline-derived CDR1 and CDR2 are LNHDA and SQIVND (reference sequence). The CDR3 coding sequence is TGTGCCAGTAGTATAGGGAGGGGAGACTATGGCTACACCTTC. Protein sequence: CASSIGRGDYGYTF.

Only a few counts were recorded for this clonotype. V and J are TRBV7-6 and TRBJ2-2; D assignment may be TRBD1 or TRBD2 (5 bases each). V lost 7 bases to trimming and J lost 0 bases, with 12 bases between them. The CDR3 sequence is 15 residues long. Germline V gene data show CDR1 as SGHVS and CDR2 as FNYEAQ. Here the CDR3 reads CASTVGTANTGELFF. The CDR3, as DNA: TGTGCCAGCACCGTCGGGACGGCGAACACCGGGGAGCTGTTTTTT. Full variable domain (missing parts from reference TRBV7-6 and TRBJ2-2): GAGVSQSPRYKVTKRGQDVALRCDPISGHVSLYWYRQALGQGPEFLTYFNYEAQQDKSGLPNDRFSAERPEGSISTLTIQRTEQRDSAMYRCASTVGTANTGELFFGEGSRLTVL.

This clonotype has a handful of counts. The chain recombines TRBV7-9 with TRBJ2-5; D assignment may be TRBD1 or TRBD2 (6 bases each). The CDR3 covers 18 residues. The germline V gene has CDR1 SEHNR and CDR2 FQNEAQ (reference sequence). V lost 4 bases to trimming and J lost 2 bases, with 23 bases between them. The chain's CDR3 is CASSSSGGAGDTQETQYF. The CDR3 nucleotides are TGTGCCAGCAGCTCCTCCGGAGGGGCTGGGGACACACAAGAGACCCAGTACTTC.

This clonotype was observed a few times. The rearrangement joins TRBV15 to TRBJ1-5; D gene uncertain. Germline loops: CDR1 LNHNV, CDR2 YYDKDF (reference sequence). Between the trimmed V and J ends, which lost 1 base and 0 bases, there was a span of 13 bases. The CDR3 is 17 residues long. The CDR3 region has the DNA TGTGCCACCAGCAGAGGAATATGGGAATATAGCAATCAGCCCCAGCATTTT. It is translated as CATSRGIWEYSNQPQHF.

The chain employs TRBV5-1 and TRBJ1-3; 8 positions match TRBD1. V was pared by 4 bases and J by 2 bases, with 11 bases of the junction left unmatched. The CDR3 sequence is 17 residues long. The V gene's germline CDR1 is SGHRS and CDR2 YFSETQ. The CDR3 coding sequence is TGCGCCAGCAGCCCAACAAGACAGGGGCAAACTGGAAACACCATATATTTT. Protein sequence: CASSPTRQGQTGNTIYF.

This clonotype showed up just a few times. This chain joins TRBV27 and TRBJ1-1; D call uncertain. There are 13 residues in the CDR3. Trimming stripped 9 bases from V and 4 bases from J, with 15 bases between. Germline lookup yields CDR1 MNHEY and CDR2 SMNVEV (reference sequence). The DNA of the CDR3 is TGTGCCAGTGCACGGGTGATGGGCACTGAAGCTTTCTTT. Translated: CASARVMGTEAFF.

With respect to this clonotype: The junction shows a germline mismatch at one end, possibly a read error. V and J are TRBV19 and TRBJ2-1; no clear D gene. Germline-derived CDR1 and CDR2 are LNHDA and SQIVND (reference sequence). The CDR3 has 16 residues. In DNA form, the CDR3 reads TGTGCCAGTAGGGCGAACCTAGTTAGTGCGCGGAATGAGCAGTTATTC. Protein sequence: CASRANLVSARNEQLF.

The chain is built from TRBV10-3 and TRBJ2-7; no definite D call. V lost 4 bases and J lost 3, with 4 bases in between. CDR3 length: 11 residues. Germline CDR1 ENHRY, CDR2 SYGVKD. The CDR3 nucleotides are TGTGCCATCAGTGCCGGCTACGAGCAGTACTTC. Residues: CAISAGYEQYF.

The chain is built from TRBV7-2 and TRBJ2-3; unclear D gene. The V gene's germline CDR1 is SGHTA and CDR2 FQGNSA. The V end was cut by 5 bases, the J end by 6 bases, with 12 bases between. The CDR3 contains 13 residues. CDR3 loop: CASSRDRVDTQYF. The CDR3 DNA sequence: TGTGCCAGCAGCCGAGACCGGGTTGATACGCAGTATTTT.

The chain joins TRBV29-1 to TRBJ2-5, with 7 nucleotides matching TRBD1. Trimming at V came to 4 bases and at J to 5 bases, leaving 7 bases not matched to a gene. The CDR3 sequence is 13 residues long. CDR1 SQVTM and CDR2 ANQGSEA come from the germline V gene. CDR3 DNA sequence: TGCAGCGTTGCGGACAGGATGATCGAGACCCAGTACTTC. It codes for CSVADRMIETQYF.

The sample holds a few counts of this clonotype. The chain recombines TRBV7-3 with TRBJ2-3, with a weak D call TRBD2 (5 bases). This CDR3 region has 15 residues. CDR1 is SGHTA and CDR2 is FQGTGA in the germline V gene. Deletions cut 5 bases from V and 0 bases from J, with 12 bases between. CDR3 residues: CASSRSGSSTDTQYF. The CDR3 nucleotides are TGTGCCAGCAGCCGGAGCGGTTCTAGCACAGATACGCAGTATTTT. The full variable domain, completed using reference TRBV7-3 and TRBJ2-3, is GAGVSQTPSNKVTEKGKYVELRCDPISGHTALYWYRQSLGQGPEFLIYFQGTGAADDSGLPNDRFFAVRPEGSVSTLKIQRTERGDSAVYLCASSRSGSSTDTQYFGPGTRLTVL.

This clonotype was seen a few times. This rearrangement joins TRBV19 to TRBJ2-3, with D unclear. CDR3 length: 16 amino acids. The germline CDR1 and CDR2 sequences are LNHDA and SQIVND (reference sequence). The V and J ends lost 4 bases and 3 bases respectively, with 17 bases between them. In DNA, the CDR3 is TGTGCCAGTAGTAAGACCCTCCCGGGTGGGACAGATACGCAGTATTTT. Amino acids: CASSKTLPGGTDTQYF.

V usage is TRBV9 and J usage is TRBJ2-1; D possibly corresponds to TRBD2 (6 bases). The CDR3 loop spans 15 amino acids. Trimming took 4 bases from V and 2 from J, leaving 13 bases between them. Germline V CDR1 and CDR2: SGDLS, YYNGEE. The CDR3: CASSPRSGPYNEQFF. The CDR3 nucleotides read TGTGCCAGCAGCCCTAGAAGCGGGCCCTACAATGAGCAGTTCTTC.

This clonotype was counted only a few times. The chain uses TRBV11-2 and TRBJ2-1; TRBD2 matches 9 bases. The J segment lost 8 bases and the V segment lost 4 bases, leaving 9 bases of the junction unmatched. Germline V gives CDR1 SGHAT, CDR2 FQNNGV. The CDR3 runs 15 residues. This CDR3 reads CASSSKTSGQYEQFF. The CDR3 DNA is TGTGCCAGCAGCTCTAAAACTAGCGGGCAGTATGAGCAGTTCTTC.

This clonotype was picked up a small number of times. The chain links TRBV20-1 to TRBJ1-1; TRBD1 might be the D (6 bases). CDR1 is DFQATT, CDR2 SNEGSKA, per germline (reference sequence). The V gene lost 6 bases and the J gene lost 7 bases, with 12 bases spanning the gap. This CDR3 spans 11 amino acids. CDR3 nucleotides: TGCAGTGCCGAGGGGGAGGTTGAAGCTTTCTTT. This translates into CSAEGEVEAFF.

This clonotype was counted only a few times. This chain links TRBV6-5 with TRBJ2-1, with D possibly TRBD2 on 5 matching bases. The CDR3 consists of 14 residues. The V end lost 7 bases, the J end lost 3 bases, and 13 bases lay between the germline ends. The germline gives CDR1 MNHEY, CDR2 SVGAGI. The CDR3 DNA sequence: TGTGCCAGCACCGAAGGAAGCGGCTACAATGAGCAGTTCTTC. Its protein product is CASTEGSGYNEQFF.

This chain's CDR3 is CASSAGQGIDEQYF. CDR3 sequence (DNA): TGCGCCAGCAGCGCCGGACAGGGGATCGACGAGCAGTACTTC. The chain employs TRBV5-1 and TRBJ2-7, with 9 bases aligning to TRBD1. With 4 bases clipped from V and 5 bases from J, the junction kept 7 bases outside the gene matches. CDR1 is SGHRS, CDR2 YFSETQ, per germline. The CDR3 contains 14 residues.

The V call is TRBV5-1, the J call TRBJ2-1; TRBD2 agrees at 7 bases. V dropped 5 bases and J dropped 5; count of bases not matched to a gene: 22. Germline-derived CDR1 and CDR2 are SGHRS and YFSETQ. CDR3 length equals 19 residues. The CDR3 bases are TGCGCCAGCAGTTTATGGACACCGGGCGTGGCGGGAGACAACAATGAGCAGTTCTTC. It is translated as CASSLWTPGVAGDNNEQFF. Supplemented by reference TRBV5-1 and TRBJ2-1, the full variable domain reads KAGVTQTPRYLIKTRGQQVTLSCSPISGHRSVSWYQQTPGQGLQFLFEYFSETQRNKGNFPGRFSGRQFSNSRSEMNVSTLELGDSALYLCASSLWTPGVAGDNNEQFFGPGTRLTVL.

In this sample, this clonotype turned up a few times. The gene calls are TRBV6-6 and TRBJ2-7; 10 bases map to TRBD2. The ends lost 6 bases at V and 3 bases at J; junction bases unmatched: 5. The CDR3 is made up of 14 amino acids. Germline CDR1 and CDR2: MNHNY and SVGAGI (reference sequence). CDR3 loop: CASSTTSGNYEQYF. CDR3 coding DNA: TGTGCCAGCAGCACCACTAGCGGGAACTACGAGCAGTACTTC.

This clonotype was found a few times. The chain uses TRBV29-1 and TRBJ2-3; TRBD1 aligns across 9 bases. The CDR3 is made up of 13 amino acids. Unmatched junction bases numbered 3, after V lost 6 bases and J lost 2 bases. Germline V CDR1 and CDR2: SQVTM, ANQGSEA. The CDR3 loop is CSVGQGPTDTQYF. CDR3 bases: TGCAGCGTGGGACAGGGCCCCACAGATACGCAGTATTTT.

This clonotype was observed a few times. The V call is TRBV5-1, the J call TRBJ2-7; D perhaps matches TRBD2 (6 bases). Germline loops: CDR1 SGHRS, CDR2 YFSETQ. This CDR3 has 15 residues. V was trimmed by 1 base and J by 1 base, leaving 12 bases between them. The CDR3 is CASSLSGTGSYEQYF. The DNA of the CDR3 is TGCGCCAGCAGCTTGTCCGGGACTGGGTCCTACGAGCAGTACTTC.

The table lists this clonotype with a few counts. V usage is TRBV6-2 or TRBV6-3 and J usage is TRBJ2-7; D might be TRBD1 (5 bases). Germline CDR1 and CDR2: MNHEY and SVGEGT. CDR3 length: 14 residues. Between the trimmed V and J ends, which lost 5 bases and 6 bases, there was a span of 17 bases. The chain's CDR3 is CASSIVQGFVEQYF. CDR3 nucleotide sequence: TGTGCCAGCAGTATAGTCCAGGGATTTGTCGAGCAGTACTTC.